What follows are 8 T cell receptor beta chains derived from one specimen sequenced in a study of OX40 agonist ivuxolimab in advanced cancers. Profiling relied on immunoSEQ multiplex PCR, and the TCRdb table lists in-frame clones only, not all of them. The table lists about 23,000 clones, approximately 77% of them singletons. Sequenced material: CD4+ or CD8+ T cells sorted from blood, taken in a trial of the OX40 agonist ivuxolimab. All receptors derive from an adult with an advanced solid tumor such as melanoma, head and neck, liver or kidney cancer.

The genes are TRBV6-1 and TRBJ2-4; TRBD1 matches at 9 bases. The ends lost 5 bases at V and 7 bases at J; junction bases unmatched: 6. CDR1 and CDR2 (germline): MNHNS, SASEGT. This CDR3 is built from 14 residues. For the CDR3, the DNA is TGTGCCAGCAGTTATACAGGGGGCGAGAACATTCAGTACTTC. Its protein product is CASSYTGGENIQYF.

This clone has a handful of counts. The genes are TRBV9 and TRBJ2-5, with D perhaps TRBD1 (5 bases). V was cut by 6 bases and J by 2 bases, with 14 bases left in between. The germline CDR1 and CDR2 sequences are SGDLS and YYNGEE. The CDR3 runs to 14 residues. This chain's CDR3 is CASTPRGAQETQYF. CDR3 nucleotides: TGTGCCAGCACCCCCCGTGGGGCGCAAGAGACCCAGTACTTC.

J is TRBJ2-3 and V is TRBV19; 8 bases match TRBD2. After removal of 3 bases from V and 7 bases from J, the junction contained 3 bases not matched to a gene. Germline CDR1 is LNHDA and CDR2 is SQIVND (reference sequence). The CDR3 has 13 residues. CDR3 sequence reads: CASSISGANTQYF. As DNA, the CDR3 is TGTGCCAGTAGTATTAGCGGGGCAAATACGCAGTATTTT.

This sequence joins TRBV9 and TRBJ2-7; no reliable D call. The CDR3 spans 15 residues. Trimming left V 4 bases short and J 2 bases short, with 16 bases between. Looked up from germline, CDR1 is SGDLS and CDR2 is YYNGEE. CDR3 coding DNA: TGTGCCAGCAGCCCAAGTCAGGACCGTACCTACGAGCAGTACTTC. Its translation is CASSPSQDRTYEQYF.

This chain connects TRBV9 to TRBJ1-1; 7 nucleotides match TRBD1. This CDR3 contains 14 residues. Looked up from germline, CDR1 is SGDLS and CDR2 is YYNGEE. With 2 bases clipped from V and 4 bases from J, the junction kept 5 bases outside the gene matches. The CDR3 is CASSVGQLGTEAFF. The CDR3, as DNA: TGTGCCAGCAGCGTGGGACAGTTGGGCACTGAAGCTTTCTTT.

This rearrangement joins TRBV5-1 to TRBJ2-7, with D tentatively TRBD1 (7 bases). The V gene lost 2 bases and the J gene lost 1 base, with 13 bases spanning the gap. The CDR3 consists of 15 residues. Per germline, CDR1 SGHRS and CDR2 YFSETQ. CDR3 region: CASSFAGGLSYEQYF. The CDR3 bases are TGCGCCAGCAGCTTCGCAGGGGGGCTTTCCTACGAGCAGTACTTC.

CDR3 DNA sequence: TGTGCCAGCAGTGAGGCTGAGCAGCCCCAGCATTTT. Translation: CASSEAEQPQHF. J is TRBJ1-5 and V is TRBV6-1; D remains ambiguous. Trimming removed 3 bases at V and 7 bases at J, with 7 bases between. In germline, CDR1 is MNHNS, CDR2 SASEGT. This CDR3 region has 12 residues.

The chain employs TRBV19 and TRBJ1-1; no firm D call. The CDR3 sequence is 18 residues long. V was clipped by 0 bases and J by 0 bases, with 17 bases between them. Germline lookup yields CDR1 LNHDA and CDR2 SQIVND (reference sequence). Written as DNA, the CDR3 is TGTGCCAGTAGTATAGATCCCCTACGGCAGTTGATGAACACTGAAGCTTTCTTT. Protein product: CASSIDPLRQLMNTEAFF.